The 12 T cell receptor beta chains in this list originate from one sample, sequenced in a study of monozygotic twins with inflammatory bowel disease. No DNA is given; TCRdb re-called the 5' RACE reads and lists each CDR3 protein once. Here the sample table reports 330,000 or so distinct CDR3 sequences. The sequencing sample was made of blood. These receptors were taken from a human donor with ulcerative colitis or Crohn's disease, or a healthy co-twin of an affected twin (not recorded which).

The gene calls are TRBV7-2 and TRBJ1-1; without DNA, the TCRdb call of TRBD1 cannot be checked. The germline CDR1 and CDR2 sequences are SGHTA and FQGNSA. This CDR3 has 15 residues. This CDR3 is CASSKGRGVATEAFF.

The V call is TRBV29-1, the J call TRBJ2-1; TCRdb outputs TRBD1, but without DNA this stays unchecked. The CDR3 contains 15 residues. Germline V gene sequence: CDR1 SQVTM, CDR2 ANQGSEA. CDR3 sequence: CSVRRPGGTYNEQFF.

The rearrangement links TRBV5-8 to TRBJ2-1; TCRdb gives TRBD1 as the D gene, but with no DNA this cannot be confirmed. The germline gives CDR1 SGHTS, CDR2 YDEGEE. This CDR3 has 16 amino acids. CDR3 region: CASSYERGWTSNEQFF.

The chain has TRBV7-8 and TRBJ2-5; the TCRdb D gene call, TRBD1, has no DNA to confirm it. This CDR3 is 16 amino acids long. Germline loops: CDR1 SGHVS, CDR2 FQNEAQ. The CDR3 spells CASSLGTGVGQETQYF.

This chain's CDR3 is CSVAGGGIQETQYF. The rearrangement joins TRBV29-1 to TRBJ2-5; TCRdb designates TRBD1, a call that cannot be tested without DNA. Germline V lookup: CDR1 SQVTM, CDR2 ANQGSEA. This CDR3 comprises 14 residues.

The rearrangement joins TRBV29-1 to TRBJ2-7. The CDR3 totals 12 residues. Germline-derived CDR1 and CDR2 are SQVTM and ANQGSEA. The CDR3 loop is CSVLGQLYEQYF.

CDR3 in amino acids: CASSLGGRAEEQFF. The rearrangement uses TRBV5-1 and TRBJ2-1; TCRdb's D call, TRBD2, is unchecked because there is no DNA. The CDR3 extends over 14 amino acids. Per germline, CDR1 SGHRS and CDR2 YFSETQ.

The CDR3 is CASSSTETDSPARTNTEAFF. The rearrangement links TRBV12-3 or TRBV12-4 to TRBJ1-1. This CDR3 is built from 20 residues.

The chain combines TRBV5-1 with TRBJ2-7. This CDR3 is built from 12 residues. Germline assignment: CDR1 SGHRS and CDR2 YFSETQ. CDR3 residues: CASSLDLGEQYF.

The chain is built from TRBV24-1 and TRBJ2-7; as DNA is missing, the TRBD2 call by TCRdb cannot be tested. CDR1 and CDR2 from the germline V gene are KGHDR and SFDVKD. CDR3 length equals 17 residues. CDR3 amino acids: CATSDGVAGNPTYEQYF.

J is TRBJ1-1 and V is TRBV5-1; TCRdb's D gene call, TRBD1, goes unchecked for lack of DNA. Germline lookup yields CDR1 SGHRS and CDR2 YFSETQ. The CDR3 consists of 15 residues. This chain's CDR3 is CASSLDPAGGTEAFF. The entire variable domain, with the rest obtained from reference TRBV5-1 and TRBJ1-1, is as follows: KAGVTQTPRYLIKTRGQQVTLSCSPISGHRSVSWYQQTPGQGLQFLFEYFSETQRNKGNFPGRFSGRQFSNSRSEMNVSTLELGDSALYLCASSLDPAGGTEAFFGQGTRLTVV.

The chain employs TRBV20-1 and TRBJ2-1. The CDR3 consists of 14 residues. The V gene's germline CDR1 is DFQATT and CDR2 SNEGSKA (reference sequence). The CDR3 sequence: CSALRWESYNEQFF.